The clone carrying this TCR beta chain occurred a few times. V gave up 7 bases and J gave up 2 bases, with 14 bases separating them. Germline V gene data show CDR1 as SGHTA and CDR2 as FQGNSA. CDR3 length equals 14 residues. This table comes from immunoSEQ multiplex PCR, and its TCRdb copy is limited to in-frame clones, with some not included. The sample records 300,000 to 400,000 clones, 70% to 90% being singletons. These data belong to a study of blood T cell repertoires in COVID-19. The chain couples TRBV7-2 to TRBJ1-2, with D perhaps TRBD1 (6 bases). This receptor was identified in a woman aged 55-70 years with COVID-19, enrolled during active disease. The sequenced sample consisted of peripheral blood. CDR3 loop: CASIPRQGNYGYTF. The CDR3 coding sequence is TGTGCCAGCATCCCCCGCCAGGGGAACTATGGCTACACCTTC.